These T cell receptor beta chains were read from a single sample in a study of response to subunit inactivated influenza vaccine. One entry per CDR3 protein results from TCRdb running MiXCR on the RT-PCR reads. This table has about 500,000 distinct CDR3 sequences, approximately 15% appearing once. Sample: CD4+ T cells sorted from PBMCs, taken less than 30 months after vaccination. The origin of the receptors is a man aged 50 to 69 who received an inactivated influenza vaccine. Each CDR3 is given with its conserved first and last residue. The D gene is left open where the match is weak. Expanded clones are given a class, and other clones once, few, many or no size at all.

V gene: TRBV21-1; D gene: -; J gene: TRBJ1-2; clone size: -; CDR3 protein: CASIGVRVPGVYTF; CDR3 DNA: TGTGCCAGCATCGGGGTGCGAGTCCCAGGGGTCTACACCTTC
V gene: TRBV6-1; D gene: TRBD1; J gene: TRBJ2-1; clone size: few; CDR3 protein: CASSADRGLYNEQFF; CDR3 DNA: TGTGCCAGCAGTGCGGACAGGGGGCTGTACAATGAGCAGTTCTTC
V gene: TRBV2; D gene: TRBD1; J gene: TRBJ1-2; clone size: -; CDR3 protein: CASGTGLSLGYTF; CDR3 DNA: TGTGCCAGCGGGACAGGGTTGTCGCTCGGCTACACCTTC
V gene: TRBV5-1; D gene: -; J gene: TRBJ1-1; clone size: few; CDR3 protein: CASSLDVTVNTEAFF; CDR3 DNA: TGCGCCAGCAGCTTGGACGTGACAGTGAACACTGAAGCTTTCTTT
V gene: TRBV27; D gene: TRBD1; J gene: TRBJ2-7; clone size: few; CDR3 protein: CASSRDGQGSYEQYF; CDR3 DNA: TGTGCCAGCAGTCGAGACGGACAGGGTTCCTACGAGCAGTACTTC
V gene: TRBV20-1; D gene: -; J gene: TRBJ2-1; clone size: -; CDR3 protein: CSARDKAAPYNEQFF; CDR3 DNA: TGCAGTGCTAGAGATAAGGCGGCCCCCTACAATGAGCAGTTCTTC
V gene: TRBV25-1; D gene: -; J gene: TRBJ2-1; clone size: many; CDR3 protein: CASSENVAGASGEQFF; CDR3 DNA: TGTGCCAGCAGTGAAAATGTGGCAGGGGCCTCTGGTGAGCAGTTCTTC
V gene: TRBV29-1; D gene: -; J gene: TRBJ2-3; clone size: few; CDR3 protein: CSVDLAVGTDTQYF; CDR3 DNA: TGCAGCGTTGATTTGGCAGTAGGTACGGATACGCAGTATTTT
V gene: TRBV3-1; D gene: -; J gene: TRBJ2-5; clone size: many; CDR3 protein: CASSQSETQYF; CDR3 DNA: TGTGCCAGCAGCCAATCAGAGACCCAGTACTTC
V gene: TRBV12-3/TRBV12-4; D gene: TRBD2; J gene: TRBJ2-2; clone size: few; CDR3 protein: CASSLGLAGVDRELFF; CDR3 DNA: TGTGCCAGCAGTCTCGGACTAGCGGGAGTTGATCGGGAGCTGTTTTTT
V gene: TRBV27; D gene: TRBD2; J gene: TRBJ2-3; clone size: -; CDR3 protein: CASSLPLAGGLPQYF; CDR3 DNA: TGTGCCAGCAGTTTACCACTAGCGGGGGGGCTGCCGCAGTATTTT
V gene: TRBV12-3/TRBV12-4; D gene: -; J gene: TRBJ1-1; clone size: once; CDR3 protein: CASSLAGRVAEAFF; CDR3 DNA: TGTGCCAGCAGTTTAGCAGGGAGAGTCGCTGAAGCTTTCTTT
V gene: TRBV5-1; D gene: -; J gene: TRBJ2-3; clone size: few; CDR3 protein: CASSLRTAGEDTQYF; CDR3 DNA: TGCGCCAGCAGCTTGAGGACTGCCGGGGAGGATACGCAGTATTTT
V gene: TRBV10-3; D gene: -; J gene: TRBJ2-1; clone size: few; CDR3 protein: CAIRDGAGDEQFF; CDR3 DNA: TGTGCCATCAGAGATGGAGCAGGTGATGAGCAGTTCTTC
V gene: TRBV12-3/TRBV12-4; D gene: -; J gene: TRBJ2-1; clone size: few; CDR3 protein: CASSLRWGYNEQFF; CDR3 DNA: TGTGCCAGCAGCCTTCGTTGGGGTTACAATGAGCAGTTCTTC
V gene: TRBV3-1; D gene: -; J gene: TRBJ1-2; clone size: few; CDR3 protein: CASSQDWEPAGGGYTF; CDR3 DNA: TGTGCCAGCAGCCAAGATTGGGAACCGGCGGGTGGTGGCTACACCTTC
V gene: TRBV2; D gene: TRBD2; J gene: TRBJ2-6; clone size: -; CDR3 protein: CASSDELAGDGANVLTF; CDR3 DNA: TGTGCCAGCAGTGACGAACTAGCGGGAGATGGGGCCAACGTCCTGACTTTC
V gene: TRBV20-1; D gene: -; J gene: TRBJ2-3; clone size: few; CDR3 protein: CSASISGSDTQYF; CDR3 DNA: TGCAGTGCTAGCATTTCGGGATCAGATACGCAGTATTTT
V gene: TRBV6-5; D gene: -; J gene: TRBJ2-1; clone size: few; CDR3 protein: CASSYSNLRNVGEQFF; CDR3 DNA: TGTGCCAGCAGTTACTCGAATCTTAGGAATGTGGGTGAGCAGTTCTTC
V gene: TRBV7-2; D gene: TRBD1; J gene: TRBJ1-1; clone size: -; CDR3 protein: CASSFGGTGVTEAFF; CDR3 DNA: TGTGCCAGCAGCTTTGGTGGGACAGGGGTTACTGAAGCTTTCTTT
V gene: TRBV20-1; D gene: -; J gene: TRBJ1-4; clone size: -; CDR3 protein: CSARHSLNEKLFF; CDR3 DNA: TGCAGTGCTAGGCACAGTCTTAATGAAAAACTGTTTTTT
V gene: TRBV5-1; D gene: -; J gene: TRBJ2-1; clone size: many; CDR3 protein: CASRSAGGNEQFF; CDR3 DNA: TGCGCCAGCAGATCCGCAGGAGGCAATGAGCAGTTCTTC
V gene: TRBV10-3; D gene: -; J gene: TRBJ1-4; clone size: few; CDR3 protein: CAISDPGGVLFF; CDR3 DNA: TGTGCCATCAGTGACCCTGGGGGGGTACTGTTTTTT
V gene: TRBV15; D gene: TRBD1; J gene: TRBJ2-5; clone size: -; CDR3 protein: CATSSPGGSYETQYF; CDR3 DNA: TGTGCCACCAGCAGCCCAGGGGGTTCCTACGAGACCCAGTACTTC
V gene: TRBV10-2; D gene: TRBD2; J gene: TRBJ2-1; clone size: few; CDR3 protein: CASRGLDIDNEQFF; CDR3 DNA: TGCGCCAGCAGAGGACTAGACATCGACAATGAGCAGTTCTTC
V gene: TRBV5-6; D gene: -; J gene: TRBJ2-5; clone size: once; CDR3 protein: CASSFPRAETQYF; CDR3 DNA: TGTGCCAGCAGCTTCCCGCGGGCAGAGACCCAGTACTTC
V gene: TRBV19; D gene: -; J gene: TRBJ1-5; clone size: many; CDR3 protein: CASSGTASNQPQHF; CDR3 DNA: TGTGCCAGCAGTGGGACCGCAAGCAATCAGCCCCAGCATTTT
V gene: TRBV7-9; D gene: TRBD1; J gene: TRBJ2-5; clone size: -; CDR3 protein: CASSPQGGLQYF; CDR3 DNA: TGTGCCAGCAGCCCACAGGGGGGACTCCAGTACTTC
V gene: TRBV5-6; D gene: -; J gene: TRBJ2-3; clone size: few; CDR3 protein: CASSLDTGRADTQYF; CDR3 DNA: TGTGCCAGCAGCTTGGATACAGGGAGGGCAGATACGCAGTATTTT
V gene: TRBV6-1; D gene: -; J gene: TRBJ2-3; clone size: many; CDR3 protein: CASSPQGFTDTQYF; CDR3 DNA: TGTGCCAGCAGTCCCCAGGGGTTCACAGATACGCAGTATTTT
V gene: TRBV7-8; D gene: TRBD1; J gene: TRBJ1-2; clone size: -; CDR3 protein: CASSSGTGFYGYTF; CDR3 DNA: TGTGCCAGCAGCTCAGGGACAGGCTTCTATGGCTACACCTTC
V gene: TRBV7-2; D gene: -; J gene: TRBJ1-1; clone size: once; CDR3 protein: CASTLTNSVTEAFF; CDR3 DNA: TGTGCCAGCACCTTGACGAACAGCGTCACTGAAGCTTTCTTT
V gene: TRBV6-1; D gene: -; J gene: TRBJ1-2; clone size: -; CDR3 protein: CASRKPGHIGYTF; CDR3 DNA: TGTGCCAGCAGGAAACCGGGACACATTGGCTACACCTTC
V gene: TRBV5-5; D gene: -; J gene: TRBJ1-1; clone size: few; CDR3 protein: CASSLAGREAFF; CDR3 DNA: TGTGCCAGCAGCTTGGCTGGTCGTGAAGCTTTCTTT
V gene: TRBV15; D gene: -; J gene: TRBJ2-1; clone size: -; CDR3 protein: CATSSSVERNEQFF; CDR3 DNA: TGTGCCACCAGCAGTAGCGTTGAAAGGAATGAGCAGTTCTTC
V gene: TRBV20-1; D gene: TRBD2; J gene: TRBJ2-1; clone size: many; CDR3 protein: CSASLAGGDNEQFF; CDR3 DNA: TGCAGTGCTTCCTTAGCGGGAGGGGACAATGAGCAGTTCTTC
V gene: TRBV6-2/TRBV6-3; D gene: TRBD2; J gene: TRBJ2-7; clone size: few; CDR3 protein: CASSYTGLPRTEQYF; CDR3 DNA: TGTGCCAGCAGTTACACGGGACTACCTAGGACCGAGCAGTACTTC
V gene: TRBV11-2; D gene: -; J gene: TRBJ2-1; clone size: many; CDR3 protein: CASSLARVSYNEQFF; CDR3 DNA: TGTGCCAGCAGCTTAGCAAGGGTCTCCTACAATGAGCAGTTCTTC
V gene: TRBV12-3/TRBV12-4; D gene: -; J gene: TRBJ2-5; clone size: -; CDR3 protein: CASSFRDYQYF; CDR3 DNA: TGTGCCAGCAGTTTCCGGGATTACCAGTACTTC
V gene: TRBV20-1; D gene: -; J gene: TRBJ1-6; clone size: few; CDR3 protein: CSAKGTPNSPLHF; CDR3 DNA: TGCAGTGCTAAAGGGACTCCCAATTCACCCCTCCACTTT
V gene: TRBV20-1; D gene: TRBD1; J gene: TRBJ1-1; clone size: -; CDR3 protein: CSAKSRGRNTEAFF; CDR3 DNA: TGCAGTGCTAAATCCAGGGGGCGGAACACTGAAGCTTTCTTT
V gene: TRBV1; D gene: -; J gene: TRBJ2-3; clone size: -; CDR3 protein: CTSSQVPNEGSLTDTQYF; CDR3 DNA: TGCACCAGCAGCCAAGTCCCTAACGAGGGGAGCCTCACAGATACGCAGTATTTT
V gene: TRBV28; D gene: TRBD1; J gene: TRBJ1-6; clone size: few; CDR3 protein: CASSSDRAYNSPLHF; CDR3 DNA: TGTGCCAGCAGTTCGGACAGGGCTTATAATTCACCCCTCCACTTT
V gene: TRBV20-1; D gene: TRBD1; J gene: TRBJ2-7; clone size: few; CDR3 protein: CSASPSRGLGEQYF; CDR3 DNA: TGCAGTGCTAGCCCTTCCAGGGGGCTCGGCGAGCAGTACTTC
V gene: TRBV29-1; D gene: -; J gene: TRBJ2-7; clone size: -; CDR3 protein: CSVKGPTYEQYF; CDR3 DNA: TGCAGCGTTAAGGGACCTACCTACGAGCAGTACTTC